This TCR beta chain was profiled in a study of cytomegalovirus exposure and HLA in healthy donors. Study findings and constraints: In a later analysis, common viral pathogens appeared linked to several of the most significant clusters.

This clone has a single count. The antigen remains unidentified. PCR used 60 Vbeta primers and 13 Jbeta primers. The protocol was immunoSEQ multiplex PCR, while the TCRdb copy is restricted to in-frame clones and leaves out a portion. The sample yields roughly 100,000 clones, 60% to 70% seen once. The clonotype comes from a woman aged 45-59 years in good health and CMV-seronegative. Sequenced input: PBMCs.

CDR3 coding DNA: TGTGCCAGCAGCCCGTCGGGCGGGAGGAGCTACGAGCAGTACTTC. This translates into CASSPSGGRSYEQYF. The chain links TRBV28 to TRBJ2-7; TRBD2 aligns across 8 bases. The CDR3 runs 15 residues. Trimming removed 6 bases from V and 3 bases from J; junction bases left unmatched: 10. CDR1 MDHEN and CDR2 SYDVKM come from the germline V gene.